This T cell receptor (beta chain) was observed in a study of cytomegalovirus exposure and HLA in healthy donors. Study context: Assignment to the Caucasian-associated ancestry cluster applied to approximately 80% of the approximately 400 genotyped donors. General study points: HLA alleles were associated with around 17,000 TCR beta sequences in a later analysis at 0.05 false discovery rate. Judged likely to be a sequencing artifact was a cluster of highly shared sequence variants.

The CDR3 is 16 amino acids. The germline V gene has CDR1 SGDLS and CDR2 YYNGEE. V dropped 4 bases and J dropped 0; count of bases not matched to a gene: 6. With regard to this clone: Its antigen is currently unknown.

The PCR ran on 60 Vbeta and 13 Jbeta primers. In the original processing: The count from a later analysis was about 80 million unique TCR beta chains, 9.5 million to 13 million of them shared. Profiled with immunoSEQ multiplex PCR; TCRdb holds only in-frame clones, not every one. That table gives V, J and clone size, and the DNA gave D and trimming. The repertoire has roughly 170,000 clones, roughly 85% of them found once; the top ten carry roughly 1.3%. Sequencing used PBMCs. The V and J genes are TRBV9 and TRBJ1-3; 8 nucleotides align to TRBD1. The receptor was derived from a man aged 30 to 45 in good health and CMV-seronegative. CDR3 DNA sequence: TGTGCCAGCAGCTCCAGGACAGGGAACTCTGGAAACACCATATATTTT. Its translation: CASSSRTGNSGNTIYF. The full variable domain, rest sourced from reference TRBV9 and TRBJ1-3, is DSGVTQTPKHLITATGQRVTLRCSPRSGDLSVYWYQQSLDQGLQFLIQYYNGEERAKGNILERFSAQQFPDLHSELNLSSLELGDSALYFCASSSRTGNSGNTIYFGEGSWLTVV.